These 25 T cell receptor beta chains came from one sample sequenced in a study of T cell changes during pregnancy in multiple sclerosis. The protocol was immunoSEQ multiplex PCR, while the TCRdb copy is restricted to in-frame clones and leaves out a portion. The sample holds about 100,000 clones, 85% to 95% seen once. The specimen comprised peripheral blood, sampled before pregnancy. The origin of the receptors is a female donor with multiple sclerosis, enrolled in a pregnancy study.

This chain links TRBV27 with TRBJ2-5; 8 bases agree with TRBD1. Germline CDR1 reads MNHEY; CDR2 reads SMNVEV (reference sequence). The CDR3 spans 13 residues. Germline trimming cut 6 bases from V and 4 bases from J; bases unmatched to any gene: 4. The CDR3 region has the DNA TGTGCCAGCAGGATACAGGGGGGAGAGACCCAGTACTTC. Translating gives CASRIQGGETQYF.

The genes are TRBV7-8 and TRBJ1-5; D is uncertain. The CDR3 spans 16 residues. The V end was cut by 2 bases, the J end by 7 bases, with 18 bases between. CDR1 is SGHVS, CDR2 FQNEAQ, per germline. Here the CDR3 reads CASSLSLSGLQQPQHF. The CDR3 region has the DNA TGTGCCAGCAGCTTATCACTATCGGGGTTACAACAGCCCCAGCATTTT.

This chain connects TRBV7-9 to TRBJ2-1, with 8 positions matching TRBD2. Germline CDR1 is SEHNR and CDR2 is FQNEAQ (reference sequence). The ends lost 5 bases at V and 3 bases at J; junction bases unmatched: 9. This CDR3 has 16 amino acids. As DNA, the CDR3 is TGTGCCAGCAGCCCTGTAGTAGCGGGACACTACAATGAGCAGTTCTTC. Translated: CASSPVVAGHYNEQFF. The variable domain in full, completed from reference TRBV7-9 and TRBJ2-1, reads DTGVSQNPRHKITKRGQNVTFRCDPISEHNRLYWYRQTLGQGPEFLTYFQNEAQLEKSRLLSDRFSAERPKGSFSTLEIQRTEQGDSAMYLCASSPVVAGHYNEQFFGPGTRLTVL.

The chain couples TRBV28 to TRBJ1-4; 9 bases line up with TRBD1. The CDR3 consists of 13 residues. J was trimmed by 8 bases and V by 5 bases; bases with no gene match: 3. CDR1 and CDR2 (germline): MDHEN, SYDVKM. The CDR3 sequence is CASSGTGLEKLFF. CDR3 nucleotides: TGTGCCAGCAGTGGGACAGGGTTAGAAAAACTGTTTTTT.

The chain carries TRBV30 and TRBJ1-2; D possibly corresponds to TRBD1 (6 bases). V lost 0 bases and J lost 1, with 12 bases in between. The CDR3 is made up of 15 amino acids. Germline values: CDR1 GTSNPN, CDR2 SVGIG (reference sequence). The CDR3 spells CAWSVQGTLNYGYTF. The CDR3 coding sequence is TGTGCCTGGAGTGTACAGGGCACCCTTAACTATGGCTACACCTTC.

This clone has a single count. The V gene is TRBV19, the J gene TRBJ1-4, with D maybe TRBD1 (5 bases). V lost 4 bases to trimming and J lost 5 bases, with 17 bases between them. CDR3 length: 16 residues. Germline CDR1 LNHDA, CDR2 SQIVND (reference sequence). The CDR3 loop reads CASSTLTGTANEKLFF. The CDR3 bases are TGTGCCAGTAGTACCTTGACCGGGACTGCGAATGAAAAACTGTTTTTT.

The V gene is TRBV6-5, the J gene TRBJ1-1, with a weak D call TRBD1 (5 bases). The germline V gene has CDR1 MNHEY and CDR2 SVGAGI. This CDR3 is built from 13 residues. V shed 4 bases and J shed 4 bases, with 10 bases lying between them. The CDR3 DNA is TGTGCCAGCAGTTCCGCCGGGGGCACTGAAGCTTTCTTT. Protein product: CASSSAGGTEAFF.

The rearrangement joins TRBV5-1 to TRBJ2-7; 8 bases line up with TRBD2. V shed 4 bases, J shed 3 bases, and the junction held 12 bases outside the gene matches. The length of the CDR3 is 16 residues. Germline V CDR1 and CDR2: SGHRS, YFSETQ. The CDR3: CASSPTLSGSLYEQYF. CDR3 bases: TGCGCCAGCAGCCCAACTTTAAGCGGGAGCCTCTACGAGCAGTACTTC. Based on the CDR3 plus reference TRBV5-1 and TRBJ2-7, the full variable domain is KAGVTQTPRYLIKTRGQQVTLSCSPISGHRSVSWYQQTPGQGLQFLFEYFSETQRNKGNFPGRFSGRQFSNSRSEMNVSTLELGDSALYLCASSPTLSGSLYEQYFGPGTRLTVT.

The V and J genes are TRBV9 and TRBJ2-3, with TRBD1 matching 7 bases. Germline CDR1 is SGDLS and CDR2 is YYNGEE. This CDR3 comprises 16 residues. The V segment lost 4 bases and the J segment 0 bases; nucleotides outside the gene matches: 8. This CDR3 reads CASSPRTGASTDTQYF. The CDR3 DNA follows: TGTGCCAGCAGCCCCCGGACAGGCGCCAGCACAGATACGCAGTATTTT.

The chain employs TRBV6-5 and TRBJ1-1; 9 bases align to TRBD1. Germline assignment: CDR1 MNHEY and CDR2 SVGAGI. With 2 bases clipped from V and 5 bases from J, the junction kept 3 bases outside the gene matches. The length of the CDR3 is 14 residues. The CDR3 DNA follows: TGTGCCAGCAGTTACATGGGACAGGGAACTGAAGCTTTCTTT. Its translation is CASSYMGQGTEAFF.

The CDR3 DNA sequence: TGCGCCAGCAGCTTGGAGGGACTAGCCAAAAACATTCAGTACTTC. Translating it yields CASSLEGLAKNIQYF. This chain uses TRBV5-1 with TRBJ2-4; D might be TRBD2 (6 bases). The CDR3 totals 15 residues. Germline assignment: CDR1 SGHRS and CDR2 YFSETQ. Trimming took 0 bases from V and 0 from J, leaving 7 bases between them.

The rearrangement links TRBV6-1 to TRBJ2-3, with D perhaps matching TRBD2 (7 bases). V lost 2 bases and J 6 bases, leaving 18 bases between the germline ends. Germline V gene data show CDR1 as MNHNS and CDR2 as SASEGT. The CDR3 runs 16 residues. The CDR3 sequence: CASSEWAGARVDTQYF. The CDR3 DNA reads as TGTGCCAGCAGTGAATGGGCGGGGGCCCGGGTGGATACGCAGTATTTT.

This clone showed up just once. The J gene is TRBJ2-2, the V gene TRBV4-1; possibly TRBD2 for D (6 bases). Per the germline V gene, CDR1 is MGHRA and CDR2 is YSYEKL. Trimming shortened V by 3 bases and J by 4 bases, and 12 bases separated the two germline ends. This CDR3 is built from 15 residues. The chain's CDR3 is CASSQLGGATGELFF. CDR3 in DNA: TGCGCCAGCAGCCAGTTGGGGGGTGCCACCGGGGAGCTGTTTTTT.

The chain joins TRBV14 to TRBJ1-5, with D hard to call. The CDR3 covers 14 residues. Between the trimmed V and J ends, which lost 3 bases and 4 bases, there was a span of 10 bases. CDR1 and CDR2 from the germline V gene are SGHDN and FVKESK. This CDR3 is CASSQVSWNQPQHF. The CDR3 DNA reads TGTGCCAGCAGCCAGGTGAGTTGGAATCAGCCCCAGCATTTT.

The rearrangement joins TRBV18 to TRBJ2-5; D perhaps matches TRBD2 (6 bases). CDR3 size: 16 residues. Germline CDR1 is KGHSH and CDR2 is LQKENI. V was shortened by 4 bases and J by 5 bases, with 20 bases between the two germline ends. The CDR3 spells CASSLKASRAGETQYF. DNA of the CDR3: TGTGCCAGCTCACTCAAGGCGTCGCGGGCGGGGGAGACCCAGTACTTC.

This clone was seen only once. This chain connects TRBV5-1 to TRBJ2-1; a weak D match, TRBD2 (5 bases). The CDR3 runs 13 residues. Trimming took off 5 bases at V and 8 bases at J, with 14 bases between the two ends. The V gene's germline CDR1 is SGHRS and CDR2 YFSETQ. The CDR3: CASSSDSLDEQFF. CDR3 DNA: TGCGCCAGCAGTAGCGATTCTCTGGATGAGCAGTTCTTC.

This clone came up once. The V and J genes are TRBV19 and TRBJ1-2; 7 nucleotides agree with TRBD1. The CDR3 is 12 amino acids. CDR1 is LNHDA, CDR2 SQIVND, per germline (reference sequence). The J segment lost 8 bases and the V segment lost 3 bases, leaving 3 bases of the junction unmatched. The CDR3 here is CASSIGGQGYTF. The CDR3 DNA reads as TGTGCCAGTAGTATTGGGGGACAGGGCTACACCTTC.

The V call is TRBV5-6, the J call TRBJ2-5, with TRBD1 matching over 8 bases. The closer fit of TRBJ2-7 to the DNA end suggests the J call may be wrong. The CDR3 length is 16 residues. CDR1 and CDR2 from the germline V gene are SGHDT and YYEEEE. DNA of the CDR3: TGTGCCAGCAGCTTGGGACAGGGGCTCAGCTCCTACGAGCAGTACTTC. This codes for CASSLGQGLSSYEQYF.

V gene TRBV11-2 combines with J gene TRBJ2-7; 7 nucleotides agree with TRBD2. V lost 5 bases to trimming and J lost 8 bases; unmatched junction nucleotides: 6. CDR1 is SGHAT and CDR2 is FQNNGV in the germline V gene. The CDR3 runs 12 residues. The CDR3, as DNA: TGTGCCAGCAGCGCCCTGACTAGCCAGCAGTACTTC. This codes for CASSALTSQQYF.

The chain combines TRBV9 with TRBJ2-3; 7 bases are a match to TRBD2. In germline, CDR1 is SGDLS, CDR2 YYNGEE. The V gene end was trimmed by 2 bases and the J gene end by 5 bases; junction bases not matched to a gene: 17. The CDR3 consists of 18 residues. CDR3 residues: CASSVAPWAGVSQDTQYF. In DNA, the CDR3 is TGTGCCAGCAGCGTCGCCCCTTGGGCGGGAGTCTCTCAAGATACGCAGTATTTT.

The rearrangement links TRBV5-1 to TRBJ2-2, with 11 bases identical to TRBD2. Looked up from germline, CDR1 is SGHRS and CDR2 is YFSETQ. The CDR3 consists of 17 residues. V shed 0 bases and J 4 bases; nucleotides not matched to a gene: 5. CDR3 residues: CASSLGASGRSTGELFF. CDR3 coding DNA: TGCGCCAGCAGCTTGGGGGCTAGCGGGAGGTCCACCGGGGAGCTGTTTTTT.

V and J are TRBV6-5 and TRBJ2-1, with 8 bases aligning to TRBD1. Germline V gene lookup returns CDR1 MNHEY and CDR2 SVGAGI. V lost 0 bases, J lost 5 bases, and 6 bases stayed unmatched. The CDR3 loop spans 16 amino acids. CDR3 bases: TGTGCCAGCAGTTACTCACGGACAGGGTACCACAATGAGCAGTTCTTC. This codes for CASSYSRTGYHNEQFF.

The gene calls are TRBV27 and TRBJ2-7; 9 bases map to TRBD2. V was clipped by 4 bases and J by 0 bases; unmatched bases: 10. The CDR3 length is 17 residues. Germline CDR1 is MNHEY and CDR2 is SMNVEV (reference sequence). The CDR3 sequence is CASSSQTRLAASYEQYF. The CDR3, as DNA: TGTGCCAGCAGTTCCCAGACTAGACTAGCGGCCTCCTACGAGCAGTACTTC.

The V call is TRBV4-2, the J call TRBJ2-7; tentatively, D is TRBD2 (6 bases). V shed 1 base and J shed 3 bases, with 13 bases lying between them. CDR1 is LGHNA and CDR2 is YNFKEQ in the germline V gene. CDR3 length equals 15 residues. CDR3: CASSQVRDSGYEQYF. CDR3 DNA sequence: TGTGCCAGCAGCCAAGTCCGGGATAGCGGCTACGAGCAGTACTTC.

Written as DNA, the CDR3 is TGTGCCAGCAGCAAAACCGGGACAGCTAATGAAAAACTGTTTTTT. Protein sequence: CASSKTGTANEKLFF. The chain joins TRBV6-4 to TRBJ1-4; 7 nucleotides align to TRBD1. The CDR3 has 15 residues. Trimming cost V 6 bases and J 3 bases; bases outside gene matches: 7. Germline CDR1 is MRHNA and CDR2 is SNTAGT.